A single sample is the source of the 16 T cell receptor beta chains below, sequenced in a study of blood T cell repertoires in COVID-19. Repertoires were generated with immunoSEQ multiplex PCR, while TCRdb's copy carries only in-frame clones and drops some. Found here are more than 100,000 clones, about 89% of them singletons; the top ten hold almost 30%. Input material: peripheral blood. The receptors shown here come from a woman in her 70s with acute or convalescent COVID-19.

The J gene is TRBJ2-3, the V gene TRBV14; weak D call: TRBD2 (6 bases). V lost 4 bases and J lost 3, with 17 bases in between. There are 16 residues in the CDR3. Germline loops: CDR1 SGHDN, CDR2 FVKESK. CDR3: CASSPTGSRRTDTQYF. The DNA of the CDR3 is TGTGCCAGCAGCCCGACCGGGAGTCGGCGAACAGATACGCAGTATTTT.

The V gene is TRBV7-9, the J gene TRBJ1-4; perhaps TRBD1 as D (5 bases). This CDR3 has 13 residues. The germline V gene has CDR1 SEHNR and CDR2 FQNEAQ (reference sequence). V was clipped by 5 bases and J by 7 bases, with 11 bases between them. In DNA, the CDR3 is TGTGCCAGCAGCACCGGGGGTGGTGAAAAACTGTTTTTT. Translation gives CASSTGGGEKLFF.

The chain employs TRBV11-2 and TRBJ1-6; D remains unclear. CDR3 length: 15 residues. Germline loops: CDR1 SGHAT, CDR2 FQNNGV. V was pared by 1 base and J by 7 bases, with 11 bases between. CDR3 DNA sequence: TGTGCCAGCAGCTTAGGCCACAGACCGAATTCACCCCTCCACTTT. Translation: CASSLGHRPNSPLHF.

The V and J genes are TRBV2 and TRBJ1-2; 9 bases line up with TRBD1. Trimming took 8 bases from V and 2 from J; bases not matched to a gene: 9. Germline CDR1 reads SNHLY; CDR2 reads FYNNEI. This CDR3 is built from 15 residues. CDR3: CASGQGPQPNYGYTF. In DNA, the CDR3 is TGTGCCAGCGGACAGGGGCCTCAACCAAACTATGGCTACACCTTC.

This clone was observed a single time. The gene calls are TRBV25-1 and TRBJ1-1, with D tentatively TRBD1 (5 bases). Germline CDR1 and CDR2: MGHDK and SYGVNS. The CDR3 is 15 amino acids. Deletions cut 5 bases from V and 2 bases from J, with 15 bases between. The CDR3 reads CASSKRGQGNTEAFF. The CDR3 region has the DNA TGTGCCAGCAGTAAAAGAGGACAAGGAAACACTGAAGCTTTCTTT. The variable domain in full, with the rest retrieved from reference TRBV25-1 and TRBJ1-1, is EADIYQTPRYLVIGTGKKITLECSQTMGHDKMYWYQQDPGMELHLIHYSYGVNSTEKGDLSSESTVSRIRTEHFPLTLESARPSHTSQYLCASSKRGQGNTEAFFGQGTRLTVV.

J is TRBJ1-2 and V is TRBV30; unclear D gene. Looked up from germline, CDR1 is GTSNPN and CDR2 is SVGIG (reference sequence). V lost 1 base to trimming and J lost 6 bases, with 9 bases between them. CDR3 length equals 12 residues. The CDR3 sequence: CAWSESENGYTF. CDR3 DNA: TGTGCCTGGAGTGAGTCGGAGAATGGCTACACCTTC.

The chain carries TRBV27 and TRBJ1-5; TRBD1 might be the D (5 bases). Per germline, CDR1 MNHEY and CDR2 SMNVEV (reference sequence). CDR3 length equals 14 residues. V was shortened by 3 bases and J by 2 bases, with 8 bases between the two germline ends. The CDR3 coding sequence is TGTGCCAGCAGTTTTGTACAGGGCAATCAGCCCCAGCATTTT. Protein sequence: CASSFVQGNQPQHF.

The V gene is TRBV3-1 (or the pseudogene TRBV3-2), the J gene TRBJ1-2; the match to TRBD1 covers 9 bases. This CDR3 is built from 13 residues. The trim removed 8 bases at V and 7 bases at J, leaving 8 bases unmatched. CDR1 and CDR2 from the germline V gene are LGHDT and YNNKEL (reference sequence). The CDR3 loop is CASGQQGASGYTF. DNA for the CDR3: TGTGCCAGCGGACAACAGGGGGCGAGTGGCTACACCTTC.

Written as DNA, the CDR3 is TGTGCCAGCAGTGAGGGCAGGCCGCCCCAGCATTTT. Its protein is CASSEGRPPQHF. V and J are TRBV2 and TRBJ1-5; no definite D call. V lost 3 bases to trimming and J lost 9 bases, with 9 bases between them. The CDR3 is 12 amino acids. Germline V gives CDR1 SNHLY, CDR2 FYNNEI.

The sample holds one count of this clone. V usage is TRBV6-5 and J usage is TRBJ1-1, with D unclear. The CDR3 runs 15 residues. Between the trimmed V and J ends, which lost 6 bases and 4 bases, there was a span of 18 bases. The germline V gene encodes CDR1 MNHEY and CDR2 SVGAGI. CDR3: CASSPEHGSVTEAFF. The CDR3 DNA follows: TGTGCCAGCAGCCCGGAGCATGGCTCAGTCACTGAAGCTTTCTTT.

The J gene is TRBJ1-2, the V gene TRBV6-1, with D maybe TRBD1 (5 bases). The CDR3 spans 15 residues. Trimming took 3 bases from V and 8 from J, leaving 19 bases between them. The V gene's germline CDR1 is MNHNS and CDR2 SASEGT. CDR3 loop: CASSDAGTAADGYTF. For the CDR3, the DNA is TGTGCCAGCAGTGATGCCGGGACTGCGGCTGACGGCTACACCTTC.

The chain has TRBV18 and TRBJ2-5; D gene uncertain. Trimming stripped 0 bases from V and 1 base from J, with 3 bases between. Germline V gives CDR1 KGHSH, CDR2 LQKENI. The CDR3 covers 13 residues. The CDR3 reads CASSPPAQETQYF. As DNA, the CDR3 is TGTGCCAGCTCACCACCGGCCCAAGAGACCCAGTACTTC.

A few counts support this clone. The V gene is TRBV5-4, the J gene TRBJ1-2; no clear D. V lost 4 bases and J 3 bases, leaving 19 bases between the germline ends. CDR1 is SGHNT and CDR2 is YYREEE in the germline V gene (reference sequence). The CDR3 sequence is 16 residues long. CDR3 loop: CASSPKPMTWHYGYTF. In DNA form, the CDR3 reads TGTGCCAGCAGCCCGAAACCCATGACATGGCACTATGGCTACACCTTC.

This clone was counted a few times. This chain joins TRBV28 and TRBJ1-1; D is unresolved. This CDR3 has 14 residues. The V end was cut by 2 bases, the J end by 5 bases, with 12 bases between. Germline V gives CDR1 MDHEN, CDR2 SYDVKM. The CDR3 DNA reads as TGTGCCAGCAGTTTAACCCTACCGGGTACTGAAGCTTTCTTT. Its protein is CASSLTLPGTEAFF.

The rearrangement links TRBV7-7 to TRBJ2-5; TRBD1 matches 10 bases. CDR3 size: 17 residues. V trimming: 5 bases; J trimming: 4 bases; junction bases outside the gene matches: 13. The germline CDR1 and CDR2 sequences are SSHAT and FNYEAQ (reference sequence). CDR3 residues: CASSKGTGASIVETQYF. The CDR3 DNA is TGTGCCAGCAGCAAGGGGACAGGGGCATCAATCGTAGAGACCCAGTACTTC. Looking up the rest from reference TRBV7-7 and TRBJ2-5 gives the full variable domain: GAGVSQSPRYKVTKRGQDVTLRCDPISSHATLYWYQQALGQGPEFLTYFNYEAQPDKSGLPSDRFSAERPEGSISTLTIQRTEQRDSAMYRCASSKGTGASIVETQYFGPGTRLLVL.

The V gene is TRBV7-3, the J gene TRBJ2-1, with D possibly TRBD2 on 5 matching bases. The germline V and J ends were trimmed by 1 base and 9 bases, with 7 bases remaining between them. The CDR3 runs to 12 residues. Germline CDR1 is SGHTA and CDR2 is FQGTGA. CDR3 nucleotide sequence: TGTGCCAGCAGCTTAATGGCGGGTGAGCAGTTCTTC. It translates to CASSLMAGEQFF.